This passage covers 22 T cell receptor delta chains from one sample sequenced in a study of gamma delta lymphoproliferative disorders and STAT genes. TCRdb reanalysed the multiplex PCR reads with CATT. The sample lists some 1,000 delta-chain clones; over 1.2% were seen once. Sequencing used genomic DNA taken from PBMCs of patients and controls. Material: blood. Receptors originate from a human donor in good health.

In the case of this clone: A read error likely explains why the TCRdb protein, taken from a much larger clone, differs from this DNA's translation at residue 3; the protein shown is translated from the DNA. The CDR3 DNA is TGTGCTTTTGGGGAAGGGCCTTCCACCAAATGGGGGATTCGTGGGGGGTCGTACACCGATAAACTCATCTTT. Translation gives CAFGEGPSTKWGIRGGSYTDKLIF. The rearrangement uses TRDV1 and TRDJ1; TRDD3 agrees at 8 bases. Germline-derived CDR1 and CDR2 are TSWWSYY and QGS. The CDR3 runs to 24 residues.

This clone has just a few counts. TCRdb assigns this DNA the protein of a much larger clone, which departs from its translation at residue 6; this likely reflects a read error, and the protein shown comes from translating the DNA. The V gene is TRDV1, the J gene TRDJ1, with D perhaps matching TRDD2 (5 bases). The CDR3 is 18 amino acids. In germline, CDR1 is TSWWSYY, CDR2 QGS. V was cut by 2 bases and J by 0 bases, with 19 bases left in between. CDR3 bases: TGTGCTCTTGGGGAAAGTAGAGGGTTCCTTAAGTACACCGATAAACTCATCTTT. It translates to CALGESRGFLKYTDKLIF.

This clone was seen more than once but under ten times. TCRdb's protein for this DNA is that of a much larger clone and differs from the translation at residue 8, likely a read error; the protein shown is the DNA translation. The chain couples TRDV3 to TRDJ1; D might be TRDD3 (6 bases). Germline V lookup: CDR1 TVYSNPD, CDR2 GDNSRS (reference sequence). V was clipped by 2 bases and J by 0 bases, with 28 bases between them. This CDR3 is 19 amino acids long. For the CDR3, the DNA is TGTGCCTTTCAGGTTGTTGGGATTGGGGATCAGGAGTACACCGATAAACTCATCTTT. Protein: CAFQVVGIGDQEYTDKLIF.

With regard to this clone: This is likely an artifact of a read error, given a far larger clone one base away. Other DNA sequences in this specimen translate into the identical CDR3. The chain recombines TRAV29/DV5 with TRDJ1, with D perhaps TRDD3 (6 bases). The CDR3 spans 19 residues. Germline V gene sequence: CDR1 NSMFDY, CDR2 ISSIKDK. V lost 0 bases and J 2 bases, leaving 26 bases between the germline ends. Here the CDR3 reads CAASASLRVGAPGTDKLIF. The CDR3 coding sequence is TGTGCAGCAAGCGCCAGCCTACGAGTGGGGGCCCCCGGGACCGATAAACTCATCTTT.

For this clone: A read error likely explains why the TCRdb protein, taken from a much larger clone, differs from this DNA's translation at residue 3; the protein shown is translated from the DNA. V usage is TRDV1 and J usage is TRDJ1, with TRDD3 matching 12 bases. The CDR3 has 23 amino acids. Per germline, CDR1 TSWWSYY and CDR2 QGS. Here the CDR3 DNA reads TGTGCTCCTGGGGAAGTTGGGCCTAGTAAGACTGGGGGATACAGATATTCGGCCGATAAACTCATCTTT. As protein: CAPGEVGPSKTGGYRYSADKLIF.

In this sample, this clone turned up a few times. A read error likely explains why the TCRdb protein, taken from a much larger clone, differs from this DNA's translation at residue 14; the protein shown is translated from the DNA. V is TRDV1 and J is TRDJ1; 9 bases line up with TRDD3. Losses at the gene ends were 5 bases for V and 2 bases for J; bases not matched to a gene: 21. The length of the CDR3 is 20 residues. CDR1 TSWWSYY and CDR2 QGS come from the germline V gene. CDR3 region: CALGLTWALGEDRETDKLIF. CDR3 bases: TGTGCTCTTGGGTTAACCTGGGCACTGGGGGAAGATAGAGAGACCGATAAACTCATCTTT.

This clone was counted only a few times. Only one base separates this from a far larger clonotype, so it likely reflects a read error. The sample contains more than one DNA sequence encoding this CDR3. In DNA form, the CDR3 reads TGTGCTCTTGGGGACCGGGCTGAAACTGGGGACACCGATAAACTCATCTTT. Translating it yields CALGDRAETGDTDKLIF. V gene TRDV1 combines with J gene TRDJ1; 7 nucleotides align to TRDD3. V lost 3 bases, J lost 0 bases, and 10 bases stayed unmatched. Per the germline V gene, CDR1 is TSWWSYY and CDR2 is QGS. CDR3 length: 17 amino acids.

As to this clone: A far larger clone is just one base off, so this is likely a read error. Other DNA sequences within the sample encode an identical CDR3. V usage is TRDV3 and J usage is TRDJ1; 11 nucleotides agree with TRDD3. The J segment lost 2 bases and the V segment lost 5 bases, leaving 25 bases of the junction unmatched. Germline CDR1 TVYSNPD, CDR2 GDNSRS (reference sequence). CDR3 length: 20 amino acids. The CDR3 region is CAAWEFPGVGDTSFTDKLIF. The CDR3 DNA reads TGTGCCGCCTGGGAATTCCCAGGGGTGGGGGATACGTCTTTTACCGATAAACTCATCTTT. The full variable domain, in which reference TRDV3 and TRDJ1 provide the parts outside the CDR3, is CDKVTQSSPDQTVASGSEVVLLCTYDTVYSNPDLFWYRIRPDYSFQFVFYGDNSRSEGADFTQGRFSVKHILTQKAFHLVISPVRTEDSATYYCAAWEFPGVGDTSFTDKLIFGKGTRVTVEP.

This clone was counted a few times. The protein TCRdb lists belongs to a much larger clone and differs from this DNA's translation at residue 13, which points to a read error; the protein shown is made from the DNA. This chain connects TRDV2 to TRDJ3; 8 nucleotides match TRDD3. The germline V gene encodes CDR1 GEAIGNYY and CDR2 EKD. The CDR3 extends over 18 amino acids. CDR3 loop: CACDTGGWKSWDNRQMFF. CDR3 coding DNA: TGTGCCTGTGACACTGGGGGATGGAAGTCCTGGGACAACCGACAGATGTTTTTC.

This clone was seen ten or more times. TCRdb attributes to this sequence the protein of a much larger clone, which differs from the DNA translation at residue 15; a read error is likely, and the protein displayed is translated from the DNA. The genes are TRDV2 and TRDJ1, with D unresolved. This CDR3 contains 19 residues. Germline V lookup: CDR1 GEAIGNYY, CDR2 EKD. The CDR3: CACDPLRPGTRSYTNKLIF. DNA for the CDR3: TGTGCCTGTGACCCGCTTCGGCCAGGTACTCGTTCATACACCAATAAACTCATCTTT.

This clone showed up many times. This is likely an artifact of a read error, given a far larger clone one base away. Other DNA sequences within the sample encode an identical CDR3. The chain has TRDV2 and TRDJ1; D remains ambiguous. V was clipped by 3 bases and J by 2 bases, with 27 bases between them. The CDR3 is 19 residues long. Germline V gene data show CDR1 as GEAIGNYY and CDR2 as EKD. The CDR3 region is CACDPLRPGTRSYTDKLIF. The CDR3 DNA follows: TGTGCCTGTGACCCGCTTCGGCCAGGTACTCGTTCATATACCGATAAACTCATCTTT.

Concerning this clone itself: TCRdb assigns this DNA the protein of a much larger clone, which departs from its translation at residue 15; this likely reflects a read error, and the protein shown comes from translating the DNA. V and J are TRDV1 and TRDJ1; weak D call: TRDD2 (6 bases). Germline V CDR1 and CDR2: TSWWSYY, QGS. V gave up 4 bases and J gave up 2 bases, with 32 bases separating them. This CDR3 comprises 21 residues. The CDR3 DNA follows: TGTGCTCTTGGGGGCCTCGGCCTTCCACACCGTTTACCACCTATGACCGATAAACTCATCTTT. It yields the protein CALGGLGLPHRLPPMTDKLIF.

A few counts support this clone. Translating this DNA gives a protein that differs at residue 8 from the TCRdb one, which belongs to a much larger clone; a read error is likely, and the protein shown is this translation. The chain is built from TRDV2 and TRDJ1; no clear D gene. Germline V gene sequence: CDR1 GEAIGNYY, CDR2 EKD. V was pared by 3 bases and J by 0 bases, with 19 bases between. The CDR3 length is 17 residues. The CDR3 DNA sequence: TGTGCCTGTGACGGTCCTGAGAGAACTCCGTACACCGATAAACTCATCTTT. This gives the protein CACDGPERTPYTDKLIF.

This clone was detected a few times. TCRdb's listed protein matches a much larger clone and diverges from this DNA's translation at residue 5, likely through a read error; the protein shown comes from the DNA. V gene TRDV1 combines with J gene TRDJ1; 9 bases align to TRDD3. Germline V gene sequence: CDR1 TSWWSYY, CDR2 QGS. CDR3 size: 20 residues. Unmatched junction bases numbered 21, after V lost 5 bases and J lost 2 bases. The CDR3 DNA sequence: TGTGCTCTTGGGATAACCTGGGCACTGGGGGAAGATAGAGTGACCGATAAACTCATCTTT. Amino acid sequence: CALGITWALGEDRVTDKLIF.

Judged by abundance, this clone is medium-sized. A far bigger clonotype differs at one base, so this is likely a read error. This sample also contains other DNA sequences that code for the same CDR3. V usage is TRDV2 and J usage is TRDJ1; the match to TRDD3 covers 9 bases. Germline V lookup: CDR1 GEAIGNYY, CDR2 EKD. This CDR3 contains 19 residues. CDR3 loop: CACDTVGMGDRTSINKLIF. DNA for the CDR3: TGTGCCTGCGACACCGTCGGGATGGGGGATAGAACCTCCATCAATAAACTCATCTTT.

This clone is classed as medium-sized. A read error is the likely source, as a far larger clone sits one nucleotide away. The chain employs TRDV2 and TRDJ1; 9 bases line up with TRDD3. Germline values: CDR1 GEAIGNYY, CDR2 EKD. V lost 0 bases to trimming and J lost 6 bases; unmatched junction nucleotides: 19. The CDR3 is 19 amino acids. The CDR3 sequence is CACDTVGMGDRASINKLIF. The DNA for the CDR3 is TGTGCCTGTGACACCGTCGGGATGGGGGATAGAGCCTCCATCAATAAACTCATCTTT.

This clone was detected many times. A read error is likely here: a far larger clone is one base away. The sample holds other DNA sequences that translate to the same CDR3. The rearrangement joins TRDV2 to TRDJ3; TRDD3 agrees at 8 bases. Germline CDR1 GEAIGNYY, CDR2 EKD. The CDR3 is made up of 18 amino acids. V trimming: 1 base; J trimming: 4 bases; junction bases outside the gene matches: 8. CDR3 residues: CACDTGGWKSWDTRQMFF. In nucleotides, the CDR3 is TGTGCCTGTGACACTGGGGGATGGAAGTCTTGGGACACCCGACAGATGTTTTTC.

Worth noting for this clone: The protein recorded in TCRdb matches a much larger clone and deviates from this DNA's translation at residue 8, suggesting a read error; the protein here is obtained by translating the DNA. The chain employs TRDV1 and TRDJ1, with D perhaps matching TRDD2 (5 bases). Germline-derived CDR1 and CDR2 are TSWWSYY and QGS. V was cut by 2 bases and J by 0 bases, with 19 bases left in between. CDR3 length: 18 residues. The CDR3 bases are TGTGCTCTTGGGGAAAGAAGAGAGTTCCTTAAGTACACCGATAAACTCATCTTT. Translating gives CALGERREFLKYTDKLIF.

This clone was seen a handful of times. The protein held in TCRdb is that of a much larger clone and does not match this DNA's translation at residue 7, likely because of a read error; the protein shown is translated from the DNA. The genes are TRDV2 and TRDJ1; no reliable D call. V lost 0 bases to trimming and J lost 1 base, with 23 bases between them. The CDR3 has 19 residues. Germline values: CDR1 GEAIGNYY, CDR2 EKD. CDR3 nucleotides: TGTGCCTGTGACACCGTTGATGCGGATTACGGCTCTTCCACCGATAAACTCATCTTT. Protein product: CACDTVDADYGSSTDKLIF.

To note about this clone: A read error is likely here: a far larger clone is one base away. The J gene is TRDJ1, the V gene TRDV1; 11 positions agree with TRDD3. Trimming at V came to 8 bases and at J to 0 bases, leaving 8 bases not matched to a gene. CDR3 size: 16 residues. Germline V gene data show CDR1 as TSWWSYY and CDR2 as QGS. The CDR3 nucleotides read TGTGCTCTTCTCGGTGGGGGATACGGGTACACCGATAAACTCATCTTT. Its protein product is CALLGGGYGYTDKLIF.

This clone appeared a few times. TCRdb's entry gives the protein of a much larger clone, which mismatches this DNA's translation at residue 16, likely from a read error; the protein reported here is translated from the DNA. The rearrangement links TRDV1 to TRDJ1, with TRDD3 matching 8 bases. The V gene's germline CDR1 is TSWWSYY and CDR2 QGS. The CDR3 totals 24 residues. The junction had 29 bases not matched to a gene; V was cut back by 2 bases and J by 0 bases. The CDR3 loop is CALGEGPSTKWGIRGVSYTDKLIF. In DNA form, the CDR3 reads TGTGCTCTTGGGGAAGGGCCTTCCACCAAATGGGGGATTCGTGGGGTGTCGTACACCGATAAACTCATCTTT.

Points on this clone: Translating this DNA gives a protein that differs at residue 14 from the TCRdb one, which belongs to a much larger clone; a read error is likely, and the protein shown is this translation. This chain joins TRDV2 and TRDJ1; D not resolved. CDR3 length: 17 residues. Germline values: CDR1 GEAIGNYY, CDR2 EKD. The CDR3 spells CACDGPEGTPYTDRLIF. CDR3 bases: TGTGCCTGTGACGGTCCTGAGGGAACTCCGTACACCGATAGACTCATCTTT.